This T cell receptor beta chain was documented in a study of siplizumab effects on memory and regulatory T cells. Overall study findings and caveats: Sequences below about 10^-5 frequency were poorly captured. As a result, only a minor fraction of alloreactive clones mapped to unstimulated subsets.

Using immunoSEQ multiplex PCR, the repertoire was profiled, and TCRdb retains in-frame clones only, with some absent. The data hold roughly 62,000 clones, with approximately 95% observed a single time. Germline CDR1 is SGHVS and CDR2 is FNYEAQ. V was cut by 2 bases and J by 5 bases, with 10 bases left in between. There are 14 residues in the CDR3. In regard to this clone: The antigen is not known.

Sequenced sample: CD8+ T cells sorted from blood. The chain employs TRBV7-6 and TRBJ2-1, with no clear D. The clonotype originates from a human donor in good health. Written as DNA, the CDR3 is TGTGCCAGCAGCTTAATGGCTGTAAACAATGAGCAGTTCTTC. Amino acid sequence: CASSLMAVNNEQFF.